This T cell receptor beta chain was captured by sequencing in a study of Graves' ophthalmopathy and Graves' hyperthyroidism. The CDR3 runs to 14 residues. Germline V gene data show CDR1 as SGHTA and CDR2 as FQGNSA. V was shortened by 1 base and J by 4 bases, with 11 bases between the two germline ends. Stable hyperthyroidism referred to disease that showed no ophthalmopathy within 18 months of follow-up. Orbital computed tomography, together with clinical symptoms, serum thyroxine, TRAb and thyroid ultrasound, was used for diagnosis. Amplification targeted the TCR beta CDR3 regions, with RNA transcripts as the source material. An initial RT-PCR round employing HTBI primers preceded a second-round multiplex PCR. TCRdb re-called the multiplex PCR reads through MiXCR, storing one row per CDR3 protein. The data show a few hundred thousand distinct CDR3 sequences, with roughly 15% seen just once and 2% to 3% held by the top ten.

This clonotype was seen repeatedly, ten times or more. Specimen: peripheral blood. The V gene is TRBV7-2, the J gene TRBJ2-7; D ambiguous. This clonotype was sampled from an adult woman with stable Graves' hyperthyroidism. The CDR3 loop reads CASSLGRSGYEQYF. The CDR3 DNA reads TGTGCCAGCAGCTTAGGGCGGTCTGGTTACGAGCAGTACTTC.